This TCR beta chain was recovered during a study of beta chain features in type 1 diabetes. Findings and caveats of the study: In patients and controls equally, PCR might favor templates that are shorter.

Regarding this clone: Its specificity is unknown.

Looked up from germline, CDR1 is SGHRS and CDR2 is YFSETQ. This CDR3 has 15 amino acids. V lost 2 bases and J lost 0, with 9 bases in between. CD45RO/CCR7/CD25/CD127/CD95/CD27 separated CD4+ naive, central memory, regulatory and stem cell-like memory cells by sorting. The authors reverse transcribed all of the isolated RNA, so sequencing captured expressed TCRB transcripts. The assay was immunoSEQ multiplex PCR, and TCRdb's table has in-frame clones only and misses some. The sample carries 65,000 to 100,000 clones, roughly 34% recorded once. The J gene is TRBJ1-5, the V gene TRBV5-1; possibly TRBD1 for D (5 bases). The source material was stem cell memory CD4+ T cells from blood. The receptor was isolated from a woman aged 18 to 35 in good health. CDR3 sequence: CASSLMGHSNQPQHF. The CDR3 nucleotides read TGCGCCAGCAGCTTAATGGGGCATAGCAATCAGCCCCAGCATTTT.